A single sample is the source of the 19 T cell receptor beta chains below, sequenced in a study of shared clonotypes between healthy human individuals. CD45RO negativity and positive selection for CCR7 defined naive CD8 cells, a population that excluded terminally differentiated effector memory CD45RA+ cells. Profiling relied on immunoSEQ multiplex PCR, and the TCRdb table lists in-frame clones only, not all of them. This sample carries about 2.1 million clones, just over 90% of them seen once, and the ten largest clones take more than 1.5%. The sample consisted of naive CD8+ T cells from PBMCs. The source is a man between 18 and 35 years old in good health. Some clones in this sample may be carry-over from other donors' samples.

The chain employs TRBV4-3 and TRBJ2-7; 10 nucleotides align to TRBD2. Germline V gene sequence: CDR1 LGHNA, CDR2 YSLEER. V was clipped by 0 bases and J by 4 bases; unmatched bases: 6. The CDR3 is made up of 16 amino acids. The CDR3 DNA reads as TGCGCCAGCAGCCAAGAAGCTAGCGGGAGTAGGTACGAGCAGTACTTC. Its protein is CASSQEASGSRYEQYF.

This chain connects TRBV4-3 to TRBJ2-5; 7 bases match TRBD2. Germline V CDR1 and CDR2: LGHNA, YSLEER. This CDR3 has 16 amino acids. Losses at the gene ends were 4 bases for V and 0 bases for J; bases not matched to a gene: 8. CDR3 DNA sequence: TGCGCCAGCAGCCCATCTAGCGGAGTAAACCAAGAGACCCAGTACTTC. Amino acids: CASSPSSGVNQETQYF.

The chain uses TRBV6-6 and TRBJ1-1; 7 bases are a match to TRBD1. CDR3 length equals 15 residues. The germline V gene has CDR1 MNHNY and CDR2 SVGAGI (reference sequence). The junction had 8 bases not matched to a gene; V was cut back by 6 bases and J by 1 base. CDR3 nucleotide sequence: TGTGCCAGCAGCCTCGACAGGGCGGGGAACACTGAAGCTTTCTTT. Residues: CASSLDRAGNTEAFF.

This clone came up once. V usage is TRBV11-3 and J usage is TRBJ2-2; D possibly corresponds to TRBD2 (6 bases). V was clipped by 4 bases and J by 16 bases, with 22 bases between them. Germline V lookup: CDR1 SGHNT, CDR2 YENEEA. The CDR3 is 14 residues long. The CDR3 here is CASSSLGTSAKGFF. The CDR3 nucleotides read TGTGCCAGCAGCTCCTTGGGGACTTCCGCGAAGGGGTTTTTT.

This chain links TRBV27 with TRBJ2-7; 7 positions match TRBD2. Losses at the gene ends were 4 bases for V and 3 bases for J; bases not matched to a gene: 6. The CDR3 is made up of 14 amino acids. CDR1 and CDR2 (germline): MNHEY, SMNVEV (reference sequence). CDR3 in DNA: TGTGCCAGCAGTTCTGGGACTATGGGCTACGAGCAGTACTTC. Translating gives CASSSGTMGYEQYF.

The genes are TRBV7-9 and TRBJ2-1; 10 positions agree with TRBD2. V lost 5 bases, J lost 8 bases, and 12 bases stayed unmatched. In germline, CDR1 is SEHNR, CDR2 FQNEAQ (reference sequence). CDR3 length: 16 amino acids. The DNA of the CDR3 is TGTGCCAGCAGCCAAGATTCGGAGCGGGAGGGCTATGAGCAGTTCTTC. This sequence encodes CASSQDSEREGYEQFF. The entire variable domain, with the rest obtained from reference TRBV7-9 and TRBJ2-1, is as follows: DTGVSQNPRHKITKRGQNVTFRCDPISEHNRLYWYRQTLGQGPEFLTYFQNEAQLEKSRLLSDRFSAERPKGSFSTLEIQRTEQGDSAMYLCASSQDSEREGYEQFFGPGTRLTVL.

The gene calls are TRBV11-2 and TRBJ2-3; D is perhaps TRBD2 (5 bases). CDR1 SGHAT and CDR2 FQNNGV come from the germline V gene. Trimming removed 4 bases from V and 2 bases from J, with 16 bases in between. The length of the CDR3 is 16 residues. Here the CDR3 reads CASSSALGVLTDTQYF. CDR3 bases: TGTGCCAGCAGCTCCGCTTTGGGAGTCCTCACAGATACGCAGTATTTT.

This chain connects TRBV7-8 to TRBJ1-2, with TRBD1 matching over 9 bases. Trimming cost V 0 bases and J 7 bases; bases outside gene matches: 9. The CDR3 has 16 amino acids. Germline V gene lookup returns CDR1 SGHVS and CDR2 FQNEAQ. The CDR3 coding sequence is TGTGCCAGCAGCTTAGCCGGTACAGGGGGCGCGGTTGGCTACACCTTC. This codes for CASSLAGTGGAVGYTF. Together with reference TRBV7-8 and TRBJ1-2, the CDR3 gives the full variable domain: GAGVSQSPRYKVAKRGQDVALRCDPISGHVSLFWYQQALGQGPEFLTYFQNEAQLDKSGLPSDRFFAERPEGSVSTLKIQRTQQEDSAVYLCASSLAGTGGAVGYTFGSGTRLTVV.

The chain combines TRBV7-9 with TRBJ2-7; D is possibly TRBD1 or TRBD2 (5 bases each). Germline V gene sequence: CDR1 SEHNR, CDR2 FQNEAQ (reference sequence). The CDR3 runs to 14 residues. The germline V and J ends were trimmed by 5 bases and 0 bases, with 11 bases remaining between them. The CDR3 DNA sequence: TGTGCCAGCAGCCTTGGGGGTTTCTCCTACGAGCAGTACTTC. Translation gives CASSLGGFSYEQYF. Combining the CDR3 with reference TRBV7-9 and TRBJ2-7 gives the whole variable domain DTGVSQNPRHKITKRGQNVTFRCDPISEHNRLYWYRQTLGQGPEFLTYFQNEAQLEKSRLLSDRFSAERPKGSFSTLEIQRTEQGDSAMYLCASSLGGFSYEQYFGPGTRLTVT.

The CDR3 nucleotides read TGTGCCAGCAGCCCACCGGGGGGACCCGGGACATTCGAGCAGTTCTTC. This sequence encodes CASSPPGGPGTFEQFF. The chain is built from TRBV7-2 and TRBJ2-1, with D tentatively TRBD2 (7 bases). The CDR3 has 16 residues. CDR1 is SGHTA and CDR2 is FQGNSA in the germline V gene. V was trimmed by 5 bases and J by 10 bases, leaving 24 bases between them.

This clone was observed once. The rearrangement joins TRBV4-1 to TRBJ2-1; 7 nucleotides line up with TRBD2. J gave up 12 bases and V 0 bases, and 14 bases lay outside the gene matches. Germline values: CDR1 MGHRA, CDR2 YSYEKL. The CDR3 totals 16 residues. The CDR3 sequence: CASSQEYASGWVGQFF. CDR3 sequence (DNA): TGCGCCAGCAGCCAAGAATACGCTAGCGGTTGGGTGGGGCAGTTCTTC.

For this clone: Other nucleotide sequences in the sample specify the same CDR3. The chain links TRBV5-1 to TRBJ2-7; 7 bases agree with TRBD1. Germline values: CDR1 SGHRS, CDR2 YFSETQ. The CDR3 runs 12 residues. J lost 4 bases, V lost 4 bases, and 2 bases had no gene match. CDR3 amino acids: CASSLTGYEQYF. The CDR3 nucleotides are TGCGCCAGCAGCCTGACAGGGTACGAGCAGTACTTC.

The rearrangement joins TRBV10-1 to TRBJ2-7; 7 bases line up with TRBD1. Germline values: CDR1 WNHNN, CDR2 SYGVQD (reference sequence). The CDR3 has 17 residues. V lost 2 bases and J lost 3; bases outside the gene matches: 13. CDR3 in DNA: TGCGCCAGCAGTGAGACCCGACAGGGCCTAGTGGGCTACGAGCAGTACTTC. Protein sequence: CASSETRQGLVGYEQYF.

Concerning this clone: A junction boundary mismatches the germline segment, possibly from a read error. The chain has TRBV27 and TRBJ2-1; D is possibly TRBD1 or TRBD2 (5 bases each). This CDR3 spans 15 amino acids. Looked up from germline, CDR1 is MNHEY and CDR2 is SMNVEV (reference sequence). The CDR3 DNA sequence: TGTGCCAGCAGTGTAATAGACAGCCCCCCTGGGGGTGGCATCTTC. Translated, it gives CASSVIDSPPGGGIF.

The chain employs TRBV9 and TRBJ2-2; D is possibly TRBD1 (5 bases). Per the germline V gene, CDR1 is SGDLS and CDR2 is YYNGEE. This CDR3 has 17 amino acids. V was clipped by 0 bases and J by 0 bases, with 12 bases between them. The chain's CDR3 is CASSVVMGPTNTGELFF. DNA for the CDR3: TGTGCCAGCAGCGTAGTGATGGGGCCGACGAACACCGGGGAGCTGTTTTTT.

The V and J genes are TRBV23-1 and TRBJ2-3; D perhaps matches TRBD1 (7 bases). TRBV23-1 is given ORF status, its function remaining uncertain. V was cut by 6 bases and J by 4 bases, with 29 bases left in between. The length of the CDR3 is 19 residues. The CDR3 loop reads CASRDEDRTKDSASDTQYF. DNA for the CDR3: TGCGCCAGCAGAGACGAGGACAGGACTAAGGACTCGGCATCAGATACGCAGTATTTT.

The rearrangement joins TRBV10-3 to TRBJ2-1; D unclear. The germline V gene encodes CDR1 ENHRY and CDR2 SYGVKD. V was clipped by 7 bases and J by 9 bases, with 13 bases between them. This CDR3 comprises 12 residues. CDR3 in amino acids: CAIKTAEPEQFF. The CDR3 DNA is TGTGCCATCAAGACCGCGGAGCCTGAGCAGTTCTTC.

Many counts were recorded for this clone. Other DNA sequences in this specimen translate into the identical CDR3. The V and J genes are TRBV6-4 and TRBJ2-1; no firm D call. CDR1 MRHNA and CDR2 SNTAGT come from the germline V gene. The ends were cut back, 4 bases at V and 0 bases at J, with 4 bases in the middle. The CDR3 sequence is 13 residues long. In DNA form, the CDR3 reads TGTGCCAGCAGTGCCAGCTCCTACAATGAGCAGTTCTTC. This gives the protein CASSASSYNEQFF.

The chain employs TRBV4-2 and TRBJ2-7; 9 bases align to TRBD2. The CDR3 has 15 amino acids. Trimming took 1 base from V and 2 from J; bases not matched to a gene: 3. Germline V lookup: CDR1 LGHNA, CDR2 YNFKEQ. The CDR3 region has the DNA TGTGCCAGCAGCCAAGGCGGGAGGGCCACCTACGAGCAGTACTTC. This gives the protein CASSQGGRATYEQYF.